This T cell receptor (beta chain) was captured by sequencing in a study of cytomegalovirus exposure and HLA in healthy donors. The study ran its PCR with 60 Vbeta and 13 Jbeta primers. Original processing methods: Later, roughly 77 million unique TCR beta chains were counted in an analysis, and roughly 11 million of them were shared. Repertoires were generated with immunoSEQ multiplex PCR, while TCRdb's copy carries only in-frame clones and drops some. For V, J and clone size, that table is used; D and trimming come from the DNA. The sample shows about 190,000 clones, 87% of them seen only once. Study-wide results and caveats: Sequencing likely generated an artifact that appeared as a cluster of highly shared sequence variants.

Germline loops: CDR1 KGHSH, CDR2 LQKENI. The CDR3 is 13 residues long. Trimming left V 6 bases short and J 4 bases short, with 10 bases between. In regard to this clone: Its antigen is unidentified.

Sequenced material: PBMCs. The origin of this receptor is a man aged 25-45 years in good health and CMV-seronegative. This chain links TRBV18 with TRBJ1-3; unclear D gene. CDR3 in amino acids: CASSREPGNTIYF. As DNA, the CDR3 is TGTGCCAGCTCCCGAGAGCCAGGAAACACCATATATTTT.